Given below is one TCR beta chain in context. Clones were sequenced by immunoSEQ multiplex PCR, and TCRdb holds only the in-frame ones, with some missing. The repertoire includes 150,000 to 200,000 clones, around nine tenths of them detected once, and roughly 1.3% sits in the top ten. These data originate in a study of control samples from healthy donors and cancer patients. The CDR3 sequence is 15 residues long. Trimming cost V 6 bases and J 5 bases; bases outside gene matches: 12. CDR1 MNHEY and CDR2 SVGAGI come from the germline V gene. Sequenced sample: blood. The TCR originated in a man aged 25 to 40 in good health. The V call is TRBV6-5, the J call TRBJ2-7; 8 positions match TRBD2. This CDR3 is CASSPLAGGANEQYF. CDR3 nucleotide sequence: TGTGCCAGCAGCCCCCTGGCGGGGGGCGCTAACGAGCAGTACTTC.